The 27 T cell receptor beta chains in this list originate from one sample, sequenced in a study of T cells in localized non-small cell lung cancer. Sequenced by immunoSEQ multiplex PCR; TCRdb stores in-frame clones only, minus some. Found here are more than 15,000 clones, roughly 85% of them singletons; the top ten hold 20% to 25%. Sequences were derived from peripheral blood, sampled before any cancer treatment. These receptors originate from a male donor aged 60 or over with stage I lung adenocarcinoma.

J is TRBJ1-2 and V is TRBV9; D might be TRBD1 (5 bases). This CDR3 is 15 amino acids long. The V end was cut by 3 bases, the J end by 4 bases, with 16 bases between. From germline, CDR1 is SGDLS and CDR2 YYNGEE. CDR3 in amino acids: CASSAGEGELYGYTF. As DNA, the CDR3 is TGTGCCAGCAGCGCGGGGGAAGGGGAACTCTATGGCTACACCTTC.

This chain links TRBV18 with TRBJ2-3, with 7 bases that match TRBD2. J was trimmed by 4 bases and V by 0 bases; bases with no gene match: 7. The CDR3 has 16 amino acids. Germline assignment: CDR1 KGHSH and CDR2 LQKENI. CDR3: CASSPPPGGRADTQYF. CDR3 sequence (DNA): TGTGCCAGCTCACCACCGCCGGGAGGTAGGGCAGATACGCAGTATTTT.

The V call is TRBV4-1, the J call TRBJ2-7; D ambiguous. V was trimmed by 0 bases and J by 0 bases, leaving 6 bases between them. The length of the CDR3 is 14 residues. The germline V gene encodes CDR1 MGHRA and CDR2 YSYEKL. CDR3 residues: CASSQEPSSYEQYF. CDR3 DNA: TGCGCCAGCAGCCAAGAACCCAGCTCCTACGAGCAGTACTTC.

The table lists this clone with a count of one. The rearrangement joins TRBV28 to TRBJ2-7, with D tentatively TRBD2 (7 bases). Germline CDR1 is MDHEN and CDR2 is SYDVKM. V lost 7 bases and J lost 6, with 28 bases in between. This CDR3 has 17 amino acids. The CDR3 DNA is TGTGCCAGCATCCCTGGGGGGGAGGGGGAACACTTCCGCGAGCAGTACTTC. Its translation is CASIPGGEGEHFREQYF. Full variable domain (remainder filled in from reference TRBV28 and TRBJ2-7): DVKVTQSSRYLVKRTGEKVFLECVQDMDHENMFWYRQDPGLGLRLIYFSYDVKMKEKGDIPEGYSVSREKKERFSLILESASTNQTSMYLCASIPGGEGEHFREQYFGPGTRLTVT.

The V call is TRBV28, the J call TRBJ1-2, with D maybe TRBD1 (6 bases). Germline loops: CDR1 MDHEN, CDR2 SYDVKM. Trimming pared 4 bases from V and 4 bases from J, leaving 16 bases between. The CDR3 sequence is 15 residues long. CDR3 sequence: CASSSRTDRRYGYTF. CDR3 bases: TGTGCCAGCAGTTCCCGGACCGACAGGCGCTATGGCTACACCTTC.

The chain joins TRBV30 to TRBJ1-4, with D perhaps matching TRBD1 (6 bases). Germline assignment: CDR1 GTSNPN and CDR2 SVGIG (reference sequence). Trimming removed 1 base at V and 5 bases at J, with 20 bases between. This CDR3 has 17 residues. The CDR3 nucleotides are TGTGCCTGGAGTGACCCCTCAAGTGGGGGCCTAAATGAAAAACTGTTTTTT. Residues: CAWSDPSSGGLNEKLFF. The full variable domain, with the rest looked up from reference TRBV30 and TRBJ1-4, is SQTIHQWPATLVQPVGSPLSLECTVEGTSNPNLYWYRQAAGRGLQLLFYSVGIGQISSEVPQNLSASRPQDRQFILSSKKLLLSDSGFYLCAWSDPSSGGLNEKLFFGSGTQLSVL.

As DNA, the CDR3 is TGTGCCAGCAGCGTAAGGTGGGAGGCAGATACGCAGTATTTT. Translated, it gives CASSVRWEADTQYF. The chain carries TRBV9 and TRBJ2-3; weak D call: TRBD2 (6 bases). The CDR3 is 14 amino acids. Trimming left V 1 base short and J 4 bases short, with 10 bases between. Germline loops: CDR1 SGDLS, CDR2 YYNGEE.

The V call is TRBV19, the J call TRBJ1-2; D is ambiguous. V was trimmed by 4 bases and J by 1 base, leaving 7 bases between them. Germline V gene sequence: CDR1 LNHDA, CDR2 SQIVND (reference sequence). CDR3 length equals 13 residues. This CDR3 is CASSRGLNYGYTF. The CDR3 nucleotides read TGTGCCAGTAGTAGAGGGCTTAACTATGGCTACACCTTC.

The chain combines TRBV28 with TRBJ1-6, with TRBD1 as a possible D gene (5 bases). Germline CDR1 is MDHEN and CDR2 is SYDVKM. With 3 bases removed from V and 4 bases from J, the gap between germline ends came to 19 bases. CDR3 size: 18 residues. CDR3 in amino acids: CASSFGGRGVPYNSPLHF. DNA of the CDR3: TGTGCCAGCAGTTTTGGGGGACGGGGGGTCCCGTATAATTCACCCCTCCACTTT. Full variable domain (outside the CDR3, taken from reference TRBV28 and TRBJ1-6): DVKVTQSSRYLVKRTGEKVFLECVQDMDHENMFWYRQDPGLGLRLIYFSYDVKMKEKGDIPEGYSVSREKKERFSLILESASTNQTSMYLCASSFGGRGVPYNSPLHFGNGTRLTVT.

The V call is TRBV30, the J call TRBJ1-5; TRBD1 aligns across 7 bases. This CDR3 is 14 amino acids long. Per the germline V gene, CDR1 is GTSNPN and CDR2 is SVGIG (reference sequence). Germline trimming cut 0 bases from V and 9 bases from J; bases unmatched to any gene: 8. The DNA for the CDR3 is TGTGCCTGGAGTGTACAGGGGCCGAGTCGGCCCCAGCATTTT. Translating gives CAWSVQGPSRPQHF.

The chain joins TRBV10-2 to TRBJ1-5, with D perhaps matching TRBD1 (5 bases). CDR1 and CDR2 (germline): WSHSY, SAAADI. This CDR3 has 13 amino acids. Trimming pared 5 bases from V and 4 bases from J, leaving 9 bases between. The CDR3 loop reads CASSNGGNQPQHF. In nucleotides, the CDR3 is TGCGCCAGCAGTAACGGGGGGAATCAGCCCCAGCATTTT.

The chain links TRBV29-1 to TRBJ1-1; D is uncertain. The CDR3 is made up of 13 amino acids. V was cut by 4 bases and J by 3 bases, with 12 bases left in between. CDR1 SQVTM and CDR2 ANQGSEA come from the germline V gene. The CDR3 here is CSVVNGEDTEAFF. Written as DNA, the CDR3 is TGCAGCGTTGTCAACGGGGAGGACACTGAAGCTTTCTTT.

Turning to this clone: At one end the junction does not follow the germline gene, possibly because of a read error. J is TRBJ2-1 and V is TRBV2; 7 positions match TRBD1. This CDR3 comprises 11 residues. From germline, CDR1 is SNHLY and CDR2 FYNNEI. As DNA, the CDR3 is TGTGCCAGCATCGGTCCGGGACAGCTACTCTTC. It is translated as CASIGPGQLLF.

The CDR3 loop is CSVTSGELTDTQYF. The CDR3 coding sequence is TGCAGCGTTACCAGCGGGGAGCTCACAGATACGCAGTATTTT. The V call is TRBV29-1, the J call TRBJ2-3; 7 bases align to TRBD2. The CDR3 covers 14 residues. V shed 5 bases, J shed 2 bases, and the junction held 7 bases outside the gene matches. Per the germline V gene, CDR1 is SQVTM and CDR2 is ANQGSEA.

V gene TRBV15 combines with J gene TRBJ1-4; D might be TRBD1 (5 bases). CDR3 size: 14 residues. The V gene's germline CDR1 is LNHNV and CDR2 YYDKDF (reference sequence). The V end lost 5 bases, the J end lost 8 bases, and 15 bases lay between the germline ends. CDR3 bases: TGTGCCACCAGCCAGAGATCAGGGTACGAAAAACTGTTTTTT. Its protein product is CATSQRSGYEKLFF.

This clone was counted only a few times. This chain joins TRBV11-2 and TRBJ2-4; possibly TRBD1 for D (7 bases). Germline values: CDR1 SGHAT, CDR2 FQNNGV. V was shortened by 7 bases and J by 0 bases, with 16 bases between the two germline ends. This CDR3 is 16 amino acids long. The CDR3 DNA reads as TGTGCCAGCAAAAACCAGGGGGGCCTAGCCAAAAACATTCAGTACTTC. The encoded protein is CASKNQGGLAKNIQYF.

V and J are TRBV5-1 and TRBJ2-7; 9 bases line up with TRBD1. Germline CDR1 is SGHRS and CDR2 is YFSETQ. With V trimmed by 7 bases and J by 3 bases, 8 bases remained unmatched. CDR3 length equals 14 residues. The CDR3: CASEAGQGNYEQYF. In DNA form, the CDR3 reads TGCGCCAGCGAGGCCGGACAGGGGAACTACGAGCAGTACTTC.

The chain recombines TRBV19 with TRBJ1-1, with TRBD1 matching 9 bases. This CDR3 contains 14 residues. The V gene's germline CDR1 is LNHDA and CDR2 SQIVND (reference sequence). V lost 7 bases to trimming and J lost 2 bases; unmatched junction nucleotides: 5. CDR3 sequence reads: CASTSGQGNTEAFF. DNA for the CDR3: TGTGCCAGTACCTCGGGACAGGGAAACACTGAAGCTTTCTTT.

The CDR3: CASSPSGGNTEAFF. CDR3 sequence (DNA): TGTGCCAGCTCACCGTCGGGGGGGAACACTGAAGCTTTCTTT. V and J are TRBV18 and TRBJ1-1; D is possibly TRBD1 (5 bases). CDR3 length equals 14 residues. V was cut by 3 bases and J by 1 base, with 9 bases left in between. Looked up from germline, CDR1 is KGHSH and CDR2 is LQKENI. The full variable domain, in which reference TRBV18 and TRBJ1-1 provide the parts outside the CDR3, is NAGVMQNPRHLVRRRGQEARLRCSPMKGHSHVYWYRQLPEEGLKFMVYLQKENIIDESGMPKERFSAEFPKEGPSILRIQQVVRGDSAAYFCASSPSGGNTEAFFGQGTRLTVV.

The chain combines TRBV9 with TRBJ1-2; the match to TRBD1 covers 7 bases. The germline gives CDR1 SGDLS, CDR2 YYNGEE. The V segment lost 2 bases and the J segment 4 bases; nucleotides outside the gene matches: 2. CDR3 length equals 13 residues. The CDR3 sequence is CASSVGTAYGYTF. Here the CDR3 DNA reads TGTGCCAGCAGCGTCGGGACAGCCTATGGCTACACCTTC. Full variable domain (rest looked up from reference TRBV9 and TRBJ1-2): DSGVTQTPKHLITATGQRVTLRCSPRSGDLSVYWYQQSLDQGLQFLIQYYNGEERAKGNILERFSAQQFPDLHSELNLSSLELGDSALYFCASSVGTAYGYTFGSGTRLTVV.

This chain joins TRBV4-1 and TRBJ2-3; D gene unclear. V was shortened by 1 base and J by 5 bases, with 7 bases between the two germline ends. The CDR3 length is 13 residues. The germline CDR1 and CDR2 sequences are MGHRA and YSYEKL. The CDR3 DNA reads as TGCGCCAGCAGCCAAGCGGTCGAAGATACGCAGTATTTT. Its protein product is CASSQAVEDTQYF.

This chain links TRBV30 with TRBJ1-5; 9 positions match TRBD1. The J segment lost 3 bases and the V segment lost 2 bases, leaving 11 bases of the junction unmatched. CDR1 and CDR2 (germline): GTSNPN, SVGIG (reference sequence). This CDR3 has 17 amino acids. CDR3 DNA: TGTGCCTGGAGTCCCCTACAGGGGGCCGGGACCAATCAGCCCCAGCATTTT. Protein: CAWSPLQGAGTNQPQHF.

This clone was counted once. V usage is TRBV4-1 and J usage is TRBJ2-5; unclear D gene. V was cut by 0 bases and J by 2 bases, with 4 bases left in between. Germline loops: CDR1 MGHRA, CDR2 YSYEKL. The CDR3 length is 13 residues. CDR3 region: CASSQEWQETQYF. Here the CDR3 DNA reads TGCGCCAGCAGCCAAGAATGGCAAGAGACCCAGTACTTC.

This chain connects TRBV6-5 to TRBJ2-7; D gene uncertain. Deletions cut 2 bases from V and 2 bases from J, with 4 bases between. Germline CDR1 reads MNHEY; CDR2 reads SVGAGI. The CDR3 is made up of 12 amino acids. The CDR3 loop is CASSYVAYEQYF. The CDR3, as DNA: TGTGCCAGCAGTTACGTCGCCTACGAGCAGTACTTC.

The chain couples TRBV9 to TRBJ2-1; no firm D call. Looked up from germline, CDR1 is SGDLS and CDR2 is YYNGEE. CDR3 length: 13 residues. Trimming removed 3 bases at V and 9 bases at J, with 13 bases between. The CDR3 is CASSALLGGEQFF. CDR3 nucleotide sequence: TGTGCCAGCAGCGCCCTACTCGGCGGTGAGCAGTTCTTC.

The chain employs TRBV28 and TRBJ2-6, with 7 nucleotides matching TRBD2. This CDR3 contains 19 residues. Per germline, CDR1 MDHEN and CDR2 SYDVKM. V trimming: 3 bases; J trimming: 0 bases; junction bases outside the gene matches: 11. DNA of the CDR3: TGTGCCAGCAGTTTCGCGGGGGAACAGGATCACTCTGGGGCCAACGTCCTGACTTTC. Protein: CASSFAGEQDHSGANVLTF. The full variable domain, with the rest looked up from reference TRBV28 and TRBJ2-6, is DVKVTQSSRYLVKRTGEKVFLECVQDMDHENMFWYRQDPGLGLRLIYFSYDVKMKEKGDIPEGYSVSREKKERFSLILESASTNQTSMYLCASSFAGEQDHSGANVLTFGAGSRLTVL.

V and J are TRBV11-2 and TRBJ2-3; possibly TRBD1 for D (6 bases). Trimming cost V 5 bases and J 6 bases, with 15 bases left between them. The CDR3 sequence is 14 residues long. The germline V gene encodes CDR1 SGHAT and CDR2 FQNNGV. The CDR3 DNA reads as TGTGCCAGCAGCGAACAGGGCAGGAGGGATACGCAGTATTTT. This gives the protein CASSEQGRRDTQYF.